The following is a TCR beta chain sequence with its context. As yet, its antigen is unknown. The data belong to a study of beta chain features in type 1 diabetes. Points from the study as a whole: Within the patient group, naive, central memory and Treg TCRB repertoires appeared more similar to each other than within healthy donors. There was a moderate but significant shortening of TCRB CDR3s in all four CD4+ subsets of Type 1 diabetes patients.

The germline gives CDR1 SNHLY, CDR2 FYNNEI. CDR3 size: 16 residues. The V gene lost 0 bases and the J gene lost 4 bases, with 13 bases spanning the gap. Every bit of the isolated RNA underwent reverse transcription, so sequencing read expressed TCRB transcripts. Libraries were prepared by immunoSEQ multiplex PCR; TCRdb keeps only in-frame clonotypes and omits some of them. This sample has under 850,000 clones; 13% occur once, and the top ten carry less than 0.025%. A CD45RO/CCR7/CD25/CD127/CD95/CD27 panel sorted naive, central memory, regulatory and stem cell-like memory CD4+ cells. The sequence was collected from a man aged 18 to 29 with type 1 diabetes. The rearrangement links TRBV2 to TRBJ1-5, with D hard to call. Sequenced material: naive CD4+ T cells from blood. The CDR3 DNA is TGTGCCAGCAGTGAAGCGCTGTATAGCAGAAATCAGCCCCAGCATTTT. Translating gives CASSEALYSRNQPQHF.